The T cell receptor beta chain described here comes from a study of CXCR3-negative and CXCR3-positive naive CD8 T cells. The CDR3 spans 13 residues. CDR1 and CDR2 from the germline V gene are SQVTM and ANQGSEA. Sorting yielded triplicates of more than 250,000 cells for each CD8+ T cell subset. With respect to this clonotype: Its target is not known.

Overall study findings and caveats: CXCR3 levels fell partly with cryopreservation; most assays relied on fresh PBMCs. Memory cells diverged, while naive CXCR3-positive and CXCR3-negative cells had similar TRBV-TRBJ usage.

Carrying UMI labels, the TRB cDNA libraries were prepared through 5' RACE. No DNA is given; TCRdb re-called the 5' RACE reads and lists each CDR3 protein once. The sample has some 39,000 distinct CDR3 sequences; the top ten hold roughly 1.5%. The specimen sequenced was naive CXCR3- CD8+ T cells from blood. This sample's subset: CD45RO-CCR7+CD27+CD95- naive CD8+ T cells lacking CXCR3 (TNR3-). The sequence was obtained from a human donor in good health. Some clones in this sample may be carry-over from other donors' samples. The chain employs TRBV29-1 and TRBJ1-1; absent DNA, TCRdb's TRBD1 call cannot be checked. The chain's CDR3 is CSVLGQGWTEAFF. The complete variable domain, with remaining parts taken from reference TRBV29-1 and TRBJ1-1, reads SAVISQKPSRDICQRGTSLTIQCQVDSQVTMMFWYRQQPGQSLTLIATANQGSEATYESGFVIDKFPISRPNLTFSTLTVSNMSPEDSSIYLCSVLGQGWTEAFFGQGTRLTVV.